The 18 T cell receptor beta chains reported below all come from one sample, sequenced in a study of human T cells and chemical hapten exposure. Indicated time point: patch test 1, 2 weeks after DPC sensitization. The treatment is: therapeutic diphenylcyclopropenone sensitization with weekly scalp DPC. One entry per CDR3 protein, called by TCRdb with MiXCR from the RACE reads. This sample has roughly 180,000 distinct CDR3 sequences, with 20% to 25% found just once. The material sequenced was whole blood, taken in connection with sensitization to the hapten diphenylcyclopropenone (DPC). These receptors all come from a woman between 50 and 59 years old with alopecia areata. Some clones in this sample may be carry-over from other donors' samples.

The table lists this clonotype with a few counts. The gene calls are TRBV7-9 and TRBJ1-3; 9 bases align to TRBD1. The CDR3 has 18 residues. Germline V gene lookup returns CDR1 SEHNR and CDR2 FQNEAQ (reference sequence). V shed 5 bases and J 4 bases; nucleotides not matched to a gene: 15. CDR3: CASSRPGTGILSGNTIYF. The CDR3 nucleotides are TGTGCCAGCAGCCGTCCCGGGACAGGGATACTTTCCGGAAACACCATATATTTT.

This clonotype has just a few counts. CDR3 loop: CSALSGRFRYEQYF. The DNA for the CDR3 is TGCAGTGCTCTTAGCGGGAGGTTTAGGTACGAGCAGTACTTC. The rearrangement uses TRBV20-1 and TRBJ2-7; 10 bases map to TRBD2. Germline lookup yields CDR1 DFQATT and CDR2 SNEGSKA (reference sequence). CDR3 size: 14 residues. Germline trimming cut 5 bases from V and 4 bases from J; bases unmatched to any gene: 8.

The rearrangement joins TRBV12-3 or TRBV12-4 to TRBJ2-3, with D perhaps given as TRBD1 or TRBD2 (6 bases each). The CDR3 totals 14 residues. With 4 bases removed from V and 4 bases from J, the gap between germline ends came to 12 bases. As DNA, the CDR3 is TGTGCCAGCAGTTCACCAAGGGGGGCAGATACGCAGTATTTT. Residues: CASSSPRGADTQYF.

This clonotype has a handful of counts. This sequence joins TRBV28 and TRBJ2-3, with a possible D match to TRBD2 (5 bases). V lost 6 bases and J 0 bases, leaving 7 bases between the germline ends. The length of the CDR3 is 13 residues. CDR1 and CDR2 (germline): MDHEN, SYDVKM. The CDR3 is CASSGESTDTQYF. CDR3 nucleotides: TGTGCCAGCAGCGGGGAGAGCACAGATACGCAGTATTTT.

The table lists this clonotype with a few counts. The chain links TRBV10-3 to TRBJ1-1; a weak D match, TRBD1 (6 bases). CDR3 length equals 13 residues. The V end lost 7 bases, the J end lost 5 bases, and 14 bases lay between the germline ends. CDR1 is ENHRY and CDR2 is SYGVKD in the germline V gene. CDR3 coding DNA: TGTGCCATCAAGGGGGAACAAGAAACTGAAGCTTTCTTT. Its translation: CAIKGEQETEAFF.

There are many counts of this clonotype. The gene calls are TRBV2 and TRBJ2-6, with D tentatively TRBD1 (5 bases). Deletions cut 3 bases from V and 0 bases from J, with 18 bases between. Per germline, CDR1 SNHLY and CDR2 FYNNEI. This CDR3 is built from 19 residues. The CDR3 bases are TGTGCCAGCAGTGAGGATAGCAGGGTTTCTTCCTCTGGGGCCAACGTCCTGACTTTC. Translating gives CASSEDSRVSSSGANVLTF.

CDR3 region: CASSAGLDGDTQYF. CDR3 DNA sequence: TGTGCCAGCAGCGCGGGACTAGATGGCGATACGCAGTATTTT. The chain has TRBV7-9 and TRBJ2-3; 8 bases fit TRBD2. V gave up 5 bases and J gave up 6 bases; unmatched junction bases: 7. The CDR3 is 14 residues long. Germline CDR1 is SEHNR and CDR2 is FQNEAQ (reference sequence).

This clonotype was observed a handful of times. The chain carries TRBV10-3 and TRBJ2-7; 7 bases map to TRBD1. Germline trimming cut 4 bases from V and 6 bases from J; bases unmatched to any gene: 6. Germline V gives CDR1 ENHRY, CDR2 SYGVKD. The CDR3 spans 13 residues. DNA of the CDR3: TGTGCCATCAGTGTACAGGGGTCCGCCGAGCAGTACTTC. Translated: CAISVQGSAEQYF.

This clonotype was counted between two and nine times. The chain uses TRBV20-1 and TRBJ2-7; TRBD2 agrees at 8 bases. This CDR3 region has 13 residues. From germline, CDR1 is DFQATT and CDR2 SNEGSKA (reference sequence). The ends lost 7 bases at V and 7 bases at J; junction bases unmatched: 12. The CDR3 DNA sequence: TGCAGTGAGGCTAGCGGGCGGGTTGGGGAGCAGTACTTC. Amino acids: CSEASGRVGEQYF.

This chain links TRBV7-9 with TRBJ2-7; D is perhaps TRBD2 (5 bases). Germline V gene data show CDR1 as SEHNR and CDR2 as FQNEAQ (reference sequence). V was clipped by 2 bases and J by 5 bases, with 13 bases between them. The CDR3 runs 14 residues. CDR3 residues: CASSLSGMGNEQYF. The CDR3 DNA follows: TGTGCCAGCAGCTTATCCGGGATGGGTAACGAGCAGTACTTC.

The V call is TRBV6-2 or TRBV6-3, the J call TRBJ1-1; D is undetermined. Trimming stripped 6 bases from V and 4 bases from J, with 15 bases between. Germline CDR1 MNHEY, CDR2 SVGEGT. This CDR3 region has 14 residues. The CDR3 sequence: CASSYTDLATEAFF. DNA of the CDR3: TGTGCCAGCAGCTATACTGATTTGGCCACTGAAGCTTTCTTT.

The rearrangement links TRBV7-2 to TRBJ2-7; 15 positions agree with TRBD2. CDR1 and CDR2 (germline): SGHTA, FQGNSA. V dropped 4 bases and J dropped 6; count of bases not matched to a gene: 4. The CDR3 covers 15 residues. The CDR3 here is CASSWTSGREGEQYF. In nucleotides, the CDR3 is TGTGCCAGCAGCTGGACTAGCGGGAGGGAGGGCGAGCAGTACTTC.

The chain has TRBV24-1 and TRBJ2-2, with 7 bases identical to TRBD1. Germline V gene lookup returns CDR1 KGHDR and CDR2 SFDVKD. Trimming at V came to 7 bases and at J to 3 bases, leaving 4 bases not matched to a gene. The length of the CDR3 is 14 residues. CDR3 protein: CATRNGQDTGELFF. CDR3 nucleotides: TGTGCCACCAGGAACGGACAGGACACCGGGGAGCTGTTTTTT.

The table lists this clonotype with a few counts. An end of the junction does not agree with germline; a read error may underlie this. This rearrangement joins TRBV6-2 or TRBV6-3 to TRBJ2-3; D could derive from TRBD1 or TRBD2 (5 bases each). Germline CDR1 MNHEY, CDR2 SVGEGT. CDR3 length: 15 amino acids. Here the CDR3 DNA reads TGTGCCGGCAGTCGTCGGGACGTTAGCACAGATACGCAGTATTTT. Translating gives CAGSRRDVSTDTQYF.

This rearrangement joins TRBV7-2 to TRBJ1-4; TRBD1 might be the D (5 bases). The CDR3 runs 15 residues. The V gene's germline CDR1 is SGHTA and CDR2 FQGNSA. The V end lost 2 bases, the J end lost 4 bases, and 11 bases lay between the germline ends. The CDR3 is CASSLSRGFNEKLFF. Written as DNA, the CDR3 is TGTGCCAGCAGCTTATCCCGGGGGTTTAATGAAAAACTGTTTTTT.

This clonotype was seen more than once but under ten times. This rearrangement joins TRBV10-2 to TRBJ1-6; D is unresolved. Trimming cost V 8 bases and J 8 bases, with 4 bases left between them. The germline CDR1 and CDR2 sequences are WSHSY and SAAADI. The CDR3 loop spans 10 amino acids. The CDR3, as DNA: TGCGCCAGCGGCTATTCACCCCTCCACTTT. Its protein is CASGYSPLHF.

This clonotype was observed a handful of times. This sequence joins TRBV18 and TRBJ2-3; 9 bases are shared with TRBD2. Unmatched junction bases numbered 25, after V lost 2 bases and J lost 4 bases. The CDR3 runs 22 residues. CDR1 and CDR2 (germline): KGHSH, LQKENI. This CDR3 is CASSPYPPRSGSDLVGADTQYF. The CDR3 DNA reads TGTGCCAGCTCACCATACCCCCCCCGTAGCGGGAGTGATTTGGTTGGGGCAGATACGCAGTATTTT.

The J gene is TRBJ2-1, the V gene TRBV20-1; TRBD2 agrees at 9 bases. In germline, CDR1 is DFQATT, CDR2 SNEGSKA (reference sequence). With 6 bases clipped from V and 8 bases from J, the junction kept 11 bases outside the gene matches. CDR3 length equals 14 residues. CDR3 loop: CSALGTSSDDEQFF. The CDR3 DNA reads TGCAGTGCCCTAGGGACTAGCAGTGACGATGAGCAGTTCTTC.